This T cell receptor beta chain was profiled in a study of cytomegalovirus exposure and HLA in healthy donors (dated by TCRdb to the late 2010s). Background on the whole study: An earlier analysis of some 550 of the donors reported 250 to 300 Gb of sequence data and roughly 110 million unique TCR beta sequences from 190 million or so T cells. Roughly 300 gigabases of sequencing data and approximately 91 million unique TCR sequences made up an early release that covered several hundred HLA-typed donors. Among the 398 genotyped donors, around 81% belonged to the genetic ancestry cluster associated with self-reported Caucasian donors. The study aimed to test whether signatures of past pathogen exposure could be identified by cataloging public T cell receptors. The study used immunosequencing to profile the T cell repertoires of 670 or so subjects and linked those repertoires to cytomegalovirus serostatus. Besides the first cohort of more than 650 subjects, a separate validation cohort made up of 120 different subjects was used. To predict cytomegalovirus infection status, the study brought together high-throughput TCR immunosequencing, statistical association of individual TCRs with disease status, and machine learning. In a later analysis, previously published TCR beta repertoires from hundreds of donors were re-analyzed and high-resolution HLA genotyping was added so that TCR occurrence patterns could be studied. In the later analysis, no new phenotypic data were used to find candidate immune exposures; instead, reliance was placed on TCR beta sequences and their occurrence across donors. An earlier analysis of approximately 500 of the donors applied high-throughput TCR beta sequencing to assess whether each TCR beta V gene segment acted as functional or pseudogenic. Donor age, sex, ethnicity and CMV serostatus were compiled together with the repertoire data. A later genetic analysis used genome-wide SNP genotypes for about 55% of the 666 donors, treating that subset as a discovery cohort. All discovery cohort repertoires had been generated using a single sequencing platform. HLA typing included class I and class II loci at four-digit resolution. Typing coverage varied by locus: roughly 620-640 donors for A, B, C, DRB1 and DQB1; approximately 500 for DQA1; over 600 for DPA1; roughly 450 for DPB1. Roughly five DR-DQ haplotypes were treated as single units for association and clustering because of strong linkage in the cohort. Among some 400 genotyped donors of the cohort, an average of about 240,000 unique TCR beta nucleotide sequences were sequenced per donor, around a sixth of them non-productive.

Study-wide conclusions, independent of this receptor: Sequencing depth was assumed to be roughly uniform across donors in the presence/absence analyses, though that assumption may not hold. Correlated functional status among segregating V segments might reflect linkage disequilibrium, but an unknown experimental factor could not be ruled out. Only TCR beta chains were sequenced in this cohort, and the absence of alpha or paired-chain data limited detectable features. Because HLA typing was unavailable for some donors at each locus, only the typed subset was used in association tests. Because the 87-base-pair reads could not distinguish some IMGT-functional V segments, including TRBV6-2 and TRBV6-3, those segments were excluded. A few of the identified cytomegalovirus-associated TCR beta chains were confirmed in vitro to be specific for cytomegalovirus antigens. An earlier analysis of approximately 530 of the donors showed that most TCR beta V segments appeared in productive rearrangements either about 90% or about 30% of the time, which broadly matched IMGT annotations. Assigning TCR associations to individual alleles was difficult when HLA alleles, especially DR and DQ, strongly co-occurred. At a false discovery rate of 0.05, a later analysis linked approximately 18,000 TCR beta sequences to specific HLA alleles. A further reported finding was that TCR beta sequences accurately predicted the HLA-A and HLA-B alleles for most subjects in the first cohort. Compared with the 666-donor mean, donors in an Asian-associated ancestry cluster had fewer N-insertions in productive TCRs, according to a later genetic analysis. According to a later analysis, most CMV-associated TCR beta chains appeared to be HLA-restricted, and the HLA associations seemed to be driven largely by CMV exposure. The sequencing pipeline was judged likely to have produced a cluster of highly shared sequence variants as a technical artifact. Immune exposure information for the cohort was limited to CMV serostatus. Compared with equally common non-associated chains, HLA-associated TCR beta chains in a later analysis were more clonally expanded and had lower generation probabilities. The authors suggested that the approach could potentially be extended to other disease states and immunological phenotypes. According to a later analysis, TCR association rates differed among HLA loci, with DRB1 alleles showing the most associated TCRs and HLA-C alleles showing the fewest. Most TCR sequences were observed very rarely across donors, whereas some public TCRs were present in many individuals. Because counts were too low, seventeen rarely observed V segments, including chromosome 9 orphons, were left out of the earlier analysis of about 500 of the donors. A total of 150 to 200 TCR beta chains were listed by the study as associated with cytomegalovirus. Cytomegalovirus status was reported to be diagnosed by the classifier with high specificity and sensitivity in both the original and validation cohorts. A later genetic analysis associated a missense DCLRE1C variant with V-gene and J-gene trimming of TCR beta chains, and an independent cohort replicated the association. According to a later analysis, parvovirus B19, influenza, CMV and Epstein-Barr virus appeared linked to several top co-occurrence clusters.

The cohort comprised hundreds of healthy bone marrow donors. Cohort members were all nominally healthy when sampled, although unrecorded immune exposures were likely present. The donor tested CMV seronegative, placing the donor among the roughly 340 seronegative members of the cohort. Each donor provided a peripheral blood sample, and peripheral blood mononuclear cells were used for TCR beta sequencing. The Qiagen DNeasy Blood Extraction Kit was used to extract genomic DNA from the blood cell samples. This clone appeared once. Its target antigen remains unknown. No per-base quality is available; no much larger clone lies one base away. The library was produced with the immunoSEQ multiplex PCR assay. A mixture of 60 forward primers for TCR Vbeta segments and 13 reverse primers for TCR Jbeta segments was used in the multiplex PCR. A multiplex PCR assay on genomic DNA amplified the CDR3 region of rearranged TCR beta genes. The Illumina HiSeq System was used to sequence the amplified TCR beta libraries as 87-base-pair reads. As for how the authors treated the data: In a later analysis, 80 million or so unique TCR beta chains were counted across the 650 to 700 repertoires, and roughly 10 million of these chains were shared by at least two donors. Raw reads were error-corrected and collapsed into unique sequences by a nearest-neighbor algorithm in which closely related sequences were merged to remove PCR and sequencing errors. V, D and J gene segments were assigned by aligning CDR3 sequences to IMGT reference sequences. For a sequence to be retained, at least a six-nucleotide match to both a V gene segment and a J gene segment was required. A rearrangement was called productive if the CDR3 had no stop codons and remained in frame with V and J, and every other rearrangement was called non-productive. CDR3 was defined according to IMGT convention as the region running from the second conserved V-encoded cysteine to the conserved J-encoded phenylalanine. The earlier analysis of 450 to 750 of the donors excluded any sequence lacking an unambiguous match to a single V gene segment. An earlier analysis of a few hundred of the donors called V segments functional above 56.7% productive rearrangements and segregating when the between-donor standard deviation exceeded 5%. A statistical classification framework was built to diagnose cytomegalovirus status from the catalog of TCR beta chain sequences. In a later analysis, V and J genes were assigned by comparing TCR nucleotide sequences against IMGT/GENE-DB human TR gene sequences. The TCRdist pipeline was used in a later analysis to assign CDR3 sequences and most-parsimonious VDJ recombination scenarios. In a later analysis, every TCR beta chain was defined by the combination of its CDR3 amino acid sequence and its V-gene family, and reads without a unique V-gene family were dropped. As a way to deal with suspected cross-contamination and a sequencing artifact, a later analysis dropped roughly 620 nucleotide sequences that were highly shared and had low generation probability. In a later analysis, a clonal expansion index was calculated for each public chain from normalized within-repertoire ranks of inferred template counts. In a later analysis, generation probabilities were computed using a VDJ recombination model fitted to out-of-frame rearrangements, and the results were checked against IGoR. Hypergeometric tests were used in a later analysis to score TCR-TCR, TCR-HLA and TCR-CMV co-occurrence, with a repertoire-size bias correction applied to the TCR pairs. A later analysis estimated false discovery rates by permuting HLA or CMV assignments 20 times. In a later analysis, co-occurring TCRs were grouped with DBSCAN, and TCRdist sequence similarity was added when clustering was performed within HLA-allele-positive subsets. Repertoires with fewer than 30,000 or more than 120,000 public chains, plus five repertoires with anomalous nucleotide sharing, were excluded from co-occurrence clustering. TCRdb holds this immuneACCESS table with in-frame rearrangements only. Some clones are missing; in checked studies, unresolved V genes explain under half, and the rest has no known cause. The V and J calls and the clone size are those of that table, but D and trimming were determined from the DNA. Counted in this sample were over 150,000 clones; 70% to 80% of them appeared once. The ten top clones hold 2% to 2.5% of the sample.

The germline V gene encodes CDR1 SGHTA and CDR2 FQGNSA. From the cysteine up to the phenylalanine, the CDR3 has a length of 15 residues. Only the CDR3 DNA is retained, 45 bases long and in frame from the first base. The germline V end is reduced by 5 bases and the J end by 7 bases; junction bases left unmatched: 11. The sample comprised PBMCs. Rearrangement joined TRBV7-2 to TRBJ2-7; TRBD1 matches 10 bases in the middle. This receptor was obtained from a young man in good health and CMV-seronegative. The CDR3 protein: CASSRQGANYGEQYF. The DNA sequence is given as TGTGCCAGCAGCCGACAGGGGGCGAATTATGGGGAGCAGTACTTC.